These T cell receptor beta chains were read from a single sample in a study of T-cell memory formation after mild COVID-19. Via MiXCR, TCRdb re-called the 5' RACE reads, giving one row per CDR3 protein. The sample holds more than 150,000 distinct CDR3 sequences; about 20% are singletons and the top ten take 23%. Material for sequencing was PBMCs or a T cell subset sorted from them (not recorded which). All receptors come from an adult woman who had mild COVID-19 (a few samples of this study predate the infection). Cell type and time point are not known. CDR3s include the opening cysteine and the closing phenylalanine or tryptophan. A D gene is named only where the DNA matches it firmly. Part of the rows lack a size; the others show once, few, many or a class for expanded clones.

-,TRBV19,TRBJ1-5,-,CASSIGQGANQPQHF,TGTGCCAGTAGTATTGGGCAGGGAGCAAATCAGCCCCAGCATTTT
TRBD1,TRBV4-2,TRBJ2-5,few,CASSQDWRGTGLQETQYF,TGTGCCAGCAGCCAAGACTGGAGAGGGACAGGGCTCCAAGAGACCCAGTACTTC
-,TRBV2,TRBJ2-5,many,CASSEGFSTSLETQYF,TGTGCCAGCAGTGAAGGCTTTTCGACTAGTTTGGAGACCCAGTACTTC
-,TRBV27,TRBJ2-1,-,CASTSLGGGPEQFF,TGTGCCAGCACTTCTTTGGGGGGGGGGCCTGAGCAGTTCTTC
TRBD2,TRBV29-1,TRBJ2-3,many,CSVRSPLAGGPDTQYF,TGCAGCGTCAGGAGCCCTCTGGCGGGAGGCCCAGATACGCAGTATTTT
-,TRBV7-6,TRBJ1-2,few,CASRHRDSYGYTF,TGTGCCAGCAGGCATAGAGACTCCTATGGCTACACCTTC
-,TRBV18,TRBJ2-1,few,CASSPLANNEQFF,TGTGCCAGCTCACCATTGGCAAACAATGAGCAGTTCTTC
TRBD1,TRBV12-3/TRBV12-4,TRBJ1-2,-,CASSIDRDYGYTF,TGTGCCAGCAGTATTGACAGGGACTATGGCTACACCTTC
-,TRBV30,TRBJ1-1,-,CAWSVQGPNLSNTEAFF,TGTGCCTGGAGTGTACAGGGACCGAATCTTTCGAACACTGAAGCTTTCTTT
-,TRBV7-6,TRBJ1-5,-,CASTKGGNQPQHF,TGTGCCAGCACCAAAGGGGGCAATCAGCCCCAGCATTTT
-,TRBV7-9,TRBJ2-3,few,CASSSALAPDTQYF,TGTGCCAGCAGCTCCGCGCTAGCGCCGGATACGCAGTATTTT
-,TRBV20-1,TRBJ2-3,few,CSASPEDLTGLTLSKDTQYF,TGCAGTGCTAGTCCTGAGGACCTAACGGGCCTTACCCTGTCGAAAGATACGCAGTATTTT
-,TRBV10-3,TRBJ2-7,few,CAITTAPSYEQYF,TGTGCCATCACCACAGCGCCATCCTACGAGCAGTACTTC
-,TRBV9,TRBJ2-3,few,CASSVGGVRTDTQYF,TGTGCCAGCAGCGTAGGGGGGGTTCGAACAGATACGCAGTATTTT
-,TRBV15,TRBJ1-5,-,CATSRVTNQPQHF,TGTGCCACCAGCAGAGTTACGAATCAGCCCCAGCATTTT
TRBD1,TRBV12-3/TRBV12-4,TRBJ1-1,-,CASSLVQGGNTEAFF,TGTGCCAGCAGTTTAGTACAGGGGGGGAACACTGAAGCTTTCTTT
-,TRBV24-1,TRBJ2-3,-,CATSDLVFPDTQYF,TGTGCCACCAGTGATTTAGTATTCCCGGATACGCAGTATTTT
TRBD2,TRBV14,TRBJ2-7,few,CASSQRELGLAGSEQYF,TGTGCCAGCAGCCAGAGGGAGTTGGGACTAGCGGGCTCTGAGCAGTACTTC
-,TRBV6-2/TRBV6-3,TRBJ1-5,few,CASSYGPGGDQPQHF,TGTGCCAGCAGTTACGGCCCCGGGGGCGATCAGCCCCAGCATTTT
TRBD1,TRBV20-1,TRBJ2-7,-,CSAAGTGAYEQYF,TGCAGTGCTGCCGGGACAGGGGCCTACGAGCAGTACTTC
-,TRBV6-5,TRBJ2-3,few,CASSFWTDTSTDTQYF,TGTGCCAGCAGTTTCTGGACGGATACTAGCACAGATACGCAGTATTTT
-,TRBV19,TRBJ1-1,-,CASTQGGNTEAFF,TGTGCCAGTACACAGGGAGGTAACACTGAAGCTTTCTTT
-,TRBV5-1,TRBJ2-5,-,CASSLDFQARNVTQYF,TGCGCCAGCAGCTTGGACTTTCAGGCGCGTAATGTGACCCAGTACTTC
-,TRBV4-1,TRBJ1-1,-,CASSQDRNGQKAFF,TGCGCCAGCAGCCAAGATAGGAATGGCCAGAAAGCTTTCTTT
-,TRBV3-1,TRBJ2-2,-,CASEWQGFSGELFF,TGTGCCAGCGAGTGGCAGGGTTTTTCCGGGGAGCTGTTTTTT
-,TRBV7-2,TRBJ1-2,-,CASSLEQNNYGYTF,TGTGCCAGCAGCTTAGAACAGAATAACTATGGCTACACCTTC